The clone carrying this T cell receptor beta chain is categorized as medium-sized (0.01 to 0.1%). Its antigen is undetermined. Peripheral blood genomic DNA, not sorted cells or RNA, was the template. V lost 4 bases and J lost 7, with 13 bases in between. This CDR3 is 13 amino acids long. Germline CDR1 SGHTA, CDR2 FQGNSA. Multiplex touch-down PCR with TRB-A/B primers amplified rearranged V-D-J TRB sequences. TCRdb reprocessed the multiplex PCR reads with MiXCR, giving one entry per CDR3 protein. Among about 600 distinct CDR3 sequences listed, 16% were seen once. The source of the sample is a study of T cell repertoires in aging, cancer and after chemotherapy. In the study overall: The whole study produced a dataset of millions of TCR reads. Overall study results and limits: No conclusions about immunological memory after chemotherapy can be drawn from the repertoire data. Compared with age-matched healthy donors, untreated hematological or solid cancer patients showed higher blood TCR clonality.

Sequenced input: blood. The V gene is TRBV7-2, the J gene TRBJ1-2; D is possibly TRBD1 (5 bases). The receptor was isolated from a human donor with a blood cancer. CDR3 protein: CASSSYGTFGYTF. CDR3 DNA sequence: TGTGCCAGCAGCTCTTACGGGACTTTTGGCTACACCTTC.